The 13 T cell receptor beta chains given below trace back to one sample, sequenced in a study of blood T cell repertoires in COVID-19. Data came from immunoSEQ multiplex PCR; TCRdb stores just in-frame clones and leaves some out. The sample yields 150,000 to 200,000 clones, more than 70% seen once. Sequencing was carried out using PBMCs or T cells enriched from blood (not recorded which). Receptors were obtained from a man aged 55 to 70 who had recovered from COVID-19.

The chain links TRBV7-6 to TRBJ2-2; D is unresolved. The germline V gene encodes CDR1 SGHVS and CDR2 FNYEAQ. The CDR3 covers 15 residues. V was pared by 0 bases and J by 4 bases, with 9 bases between. The CDR3, as DNA: TGTGCCAGCAGCTTAGCGCTAGGTCCCACCGGGGAGCTGTTTTTT. It translates to CASSLALGPTGELFF.

The chain links TRBV4-2 to TRBJ2-5; a weak D match, TRBD1 (5 bases). Germline lookup yields CDR1 LGHNA and CDR2 YNFKEQ. V lost 0 bases, J lost 5 bases, and 10 bases lay in between. This CDR3 has 14 amino acids. CDR3 amino acids: CASSQENRMETQYF. The CDR3 DNA is TGTGCCAGCAGCCAAGAGAACAGGATGGAGACCCAGTACTTC.

The chain employs TRBV12-3 or TRBV12-4 and TRBJ1-2, with D maybe TRBD1 (5 bases). This CDR3 comprises 12 residues. With 5 bases removed from V and 10 bases from J, the gap between germline ends came to 14 bases. This CDR3 is CASSSRGGDYTF. The CDR3 bases are TGTGCCAGCAGTAGCCGTGGGGGGGACTACACCTTC.

V gene TRBV9 combines with J gene TRBJ1-1; unclear D gene. Trimming took off 0 bases at V and 2 bases at J, with 5 bases between the two ends. The CDR3 consists of 13 residues. CDR1 is SGDLS, CDR2 YYNGEE, per germline. The CDR3 protein is CASSVGPNTEAFF. CDR3 DNA: TGTGCCAGCAGCGTAGGGCCAAACACTGAAGCTTTCTTT.

The chain has TRBV5-4 and TRBJ2-3; 14 bases match TRBD2. The CDR3 has 20 residues. Looked up from germline, CDR1 is SGHNT and CDR2 is YYREEE (reference sequence). V lost 2 bases, J lost 5 bases, and 16 bases stayed unmatched. Here the CDR3 DNA reads TGTGCCAGCAGCTTAGACGGAAGAGCGGGACTAGCGGGAGAGGAAGATACGCAGTATTTT. As protein: CASSLDGRAGLAGEEDTQYF.

The J gene is TRBJ1-6, the V gene TRBV24-1; TRBD1 matches 8 bases. There are 18 residues in the CDR3. V shed 7 bases and J 5 bases; nucleotides not matched to a gene: 15. Germline loops: CDR1 KGHDR, CDR2 SFDVKD. The CDR3 bases are TGTGCCACCAGCGCCCCCAGGGGGCGCGAAGGGAATAATTCACCCCTCCACTTT. Translated: CATSAPRGREGNNSPLHF.

The V gene is TRBV27, the J gene TRBJ1-2; 8 bases are a match to TRBD1. The junction had 9 bases not matched to a gene; V was cut back by 5 bases and J by 7 bases. The CDR3 runs 14 residues. Germline V gene data show CDR1 as MNHEY and CDR2 as SMNVEV (reference sequence). The CDR3 coding sequence is TGTGCCAGCAGTCCACAGGGGGTGGGTGCTGGCTACACCTTC. Encoded protein: CASSPQGVGAGYTF.

This rearrangement joins TRBV5-1 to TRBJ2-7, with TRBD1 identical over 8 bases. In germline, CDR1 is SGHRS, CDR2 YFSETQ. The junction had 4 bases not matched to a gene; V was cut back by 6 bases and J by 2 bases. This CDR3 region has 13 residues. The CDR3 spells CASMGTGTYEQYF. DNA for the CDR3: TGCGCCAGCATGGGGACAGGCACCTACGAGCAGTACTTC.

V usage is TRBV15 and J usage is TRBJ2-6; D call uncertain. The CDR3 consists of 17 residues. V dropped 4 bases and J dropped 0 bases, with 13 bases sitting between them. CDR1 is LNHNV and CDR2 is YYDKDF in the germline V gene (reference sequence). The CDR3 DNA sequence: TGTGCCACCAGCATGATCGCCTTGAGCTCTGGGGCCAACGTCCTGACTTTC. It specifies CATSMIALSSGANVLTF.

The count of this clone is one. The V gene is TRBV18, the J gene TRBJ2-3; D call uncertain. The CDR3 covers 14 residues. V gave up 0 bases and J gave up 0 bases, with 4 bases separating them. The germline V gene encodes CDR1 KGHSH and CDR2 LQKENI. CDR3 in DNA: TGTGCCAGCTCACCACCGGCCAGCACAGATACGCAGTATTTT. Its protein is CASSPPASTDTQYF.

The chain is built from TRBV3-1 (or the pseudogene TRBV3-2) and TRBJ1-6; the D gene is possibly TRBD1 (6 bases). Germline loops: CDR1 LGHDT, CDR2 YNNKEL (reference sequence). V was clipped by 4 bases and J by 11 bases, with 15 bases between them. This CDR3 is 14 amino acids long. This CDR3 is CASSPQGPDPPLHF. In nucleotides, the CDR3 is TGTGCCAGCAGCCCACAGGGTCCGGATCCACCCCTCCACTTT.

The count of this clone is one. The chain uses TRBV7-2 and TRBJ2-7; D is perhaps TRBD1 (5 bases). CDR1 is SGHTA and CDR2 is FQGNSA in the germline V gene. The V gene lost 5 bases and the J gene lost 12 bases, with 17 bases spanning the gap. The CDR3 consists of 12 residues. CDR3 residues: CASSQTRQRRYF. CDR3 in DNA: TGTGCCAGCAGCCAAACCAGACAGCGTAGGTACTTC.

The count of this clone is one. V is TRBV7-8 and J is TRBJ2-7; possible D gene TRBD1, 7 bases. The CDR3 sequence is 17 residues long. V was cut by 5 bases and J by 6 bases, with 26 bases left in between. CDR1 SGHVS and CDR2 FQNEAQ come from the germline V gene. The CDR3, as DNA: TGTGCCAGCAGCCCCTTCACGGGAGCAGGGGGGTTGCGCGAGCAGTACTTC. Its translation is CASSPFTGAGGLREQYF.